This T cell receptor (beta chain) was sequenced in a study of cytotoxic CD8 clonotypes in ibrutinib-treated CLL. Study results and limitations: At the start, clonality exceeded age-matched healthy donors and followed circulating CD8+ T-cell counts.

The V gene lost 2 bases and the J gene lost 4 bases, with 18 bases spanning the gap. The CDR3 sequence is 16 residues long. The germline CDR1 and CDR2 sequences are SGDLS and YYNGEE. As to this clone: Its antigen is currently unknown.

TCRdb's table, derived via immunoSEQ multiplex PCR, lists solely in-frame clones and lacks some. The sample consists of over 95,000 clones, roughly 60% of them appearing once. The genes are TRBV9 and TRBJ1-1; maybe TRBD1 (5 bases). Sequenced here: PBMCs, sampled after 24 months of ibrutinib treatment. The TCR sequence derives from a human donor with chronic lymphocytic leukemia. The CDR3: CASSVSAGKGATEAFF. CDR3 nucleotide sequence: TGTGCCAGCAGCGTCTCGGCCGGAAAAGGGGCCACTGAAGCTTTCTTT.